The present T cell receptor (beta chain) was sequenced within a study of T cell responses to AZD1222 COVID-19 vaccine. The CDR3 has 13 residues. Germline CDR1 and CDR2: KGHDR and SFDVKD. V gave up 0 bases and J gave up 7 bases, with 6 bases separating them. Data came from immunoSEQ multiplex PCR; TCRdb stores just in-frame clones and leaves some out. The data hold under 200,000 clones, with around 93% observed a single time. The chain has TRBV24-1 and TRBJ2-1; D might be TRBD1 (5 bases). This TCR was sampled from an adult in good health. Sequences were derived from peripheral blood, sampled on day 0 of AZD1222 vaccination. The CDR3 coding sequence is TGTGCCACCAGTGATTTGGACAGTAATGAGCAGTTCTTC. Translating gives CATSDLDSNEQFF.